The 32 T cell receptor beta chains below all came from one sample that was sequenced in a study of PD-1 blockade in classical Hodgkin lymphoma. Each patient relapsed following autologous stem cell transplantation, and prior brentuximab vedotin exposure differed. Produced via immunoSEQ multiplex PCR; TCRdb's table is partial and in-frame only. The table includes some 38,000 clones, less than 85% detected once. The starting material was peripheral blood mononuclear cells (PBMCs), obtained before the second cycle of nivolumab. These receptors all come from a human donor with classical Hodgkin lymphoma.

V is TRBV5-6 and J is TRBJ2-1; D is perhaps TRBD1 or TRBD2 (5 bases each). CDR1 is SGHDT, CDR2 YYEEEE, per germline. The germline V and J ends were trimmed by 1 base and 0 bases, with 11 bases remaining between them. There are 16 residues in the CDR3. The CDR3 DNA reads TGTGCCAGCAGCTTGTGGTCAGGGACCTCCTACAATGAGCAGTTCTTC. Translating it yields CASSLWSGTSYNEQFF. Full variable domain (outside the CDR3, taken from reference TRBV5-6 and TRBJ2-1): DAGVTQSPTHLIKTRGQQVTLRCSPKSGHDTVSWYQQALGQGPQFIFQYYEEEERQRGNFPDRFSGHQFPNYSSELNVNALLLGDSALYLCASSLWSGTSYNEQFFGPGTRLTVL.

The V call is TRBV7-8, the J call TRBJ2-7; D gene unclear. Trimming shortened V by 1 base and J by 3 bases, and 4 bases separated the two germline ends. This CDR3 comprises 12 residues. Germline values: CDR1 SGHVS, CDR2 FQNEAQ. The CDR3 DNA reads as TGTGCCAGCAGCTTAGATCTCTACGAGCAGTACTTC. Translating it yields CASSLDLYEQYF.

This rearrangement joins TRBV2 to TRBJ2-2; D is possibly TRBD1 or TRBD2 (5 bases each). Trimming took 6 bases from V and 4 from J, leaving 15 bases between them. The CDR3 loop spans 15 amino acids. Germline V gene lookup returns CDR1 SNHLY and CDR2 FYNNEI. In nucleotides, the CDR3 is TGTGCCAGCAGGGGGACGACTTGGGTCACCGGGGAGCTGTTTTTT. Translation gives CASRGTTWVTGELFF.

V is TRBV6-6 and J is TRBJ1-2; D call uncertain. Germline CDR1 MNHNY, CDR2 SVGAGI (reference sequence). The CDR3 totals 13 residues. V was shortened by 5 bases and J by 4 bases, with 11 bases between the two germline ends. CDR3 sequence reads: CASSIGRLYGYTF. CDR3 DNA sequence: TGTGCCAGCAGTATTGGACGGCTCTATGGCTACACCTTC.

This chain uses TRBV10-3 with TRBJ2-5; D call uncertain. This CDR3 is 13 amino acids long. Germline CDR1 and CDR2: ENHRY and SYGVKD. V lost 5 bases to trimming and J lost 3 bases, with 10 bases between them. The CDR3 loop is CAISPLPEETQYF. In DNA, the CDR3 is TGTGCCATCAGTCCCTTACCTGAAGAGACCCAGTACTTC.

V is TRBV25-1 and J is TRBJ2-1; 7 bases are shared with TRBD2. The CDR3 totals 17 residues. Per germline, CDR1 MGHDK and CDR2 SYGVNS. V lost 2 bases, J lost 4 bases, and 11 bases stayed unmatched. The CDR3 sequence: CASSEATGEGMYNEQFF. For the CDR3, the DNA is TGTGCCAGCAGTGAAGCAACGGGGGAGGGGATGTACAATGAGCAGTTCTTC.

The chain links TRBV7-2 to TRBJ2-2, with D perhaps TRBD1 (6 bases). Germline loops: CDR1 SGHTA, CDR2 FQGNSA. This CDR3 is 16 amino acids long. V was cut by 5 bases and J by 1 base, with 14 bases left in between. In DNA, the CDR3 is TGTGCCAGCAGCCACGTGGGCAGGGGGAACACCGGGGAGCTGTTTTTT. It specifies CASSHVGRGNTGELFF.

The chain carries TRBV10-3 and TRBJ2-7, with TRBD1 matching over 7 bases. This CDR3 is built from 15 residues. The germline V gene has CDR1 ENHRY and CDR2 SYGVKD. J lost 4 bases, V lost 3 bases, and 9 bases had no gene match. CDR3 DNA: TGTGCCATCAGTGATAGTAGGACAGGAGGTTACGAGCAGTACTTC. Its translation: CAISDSRTGGYEQYF.

The genes are TRBV13 and TRBJ2-7, with 9 bases fitting TRBD2. The junction had 17 bases not matched to a gene; V was cut back by 6 bases and J by 5 bases. CDR1 is PRHDT and CDR2 is FYEKMQ in the germline V gene (reference sequence). CDR3 size: 17 residues. CDR3 sequence (DNA): TGTGCCAGCAGTTCCCCCACTAGCGCGGGGGGGGATCACGAGCAGTACTTC. This codes for CASSSPTSAGGDHEQYF.

This sequence joins TRBV11-3 and TRBJ2-2; D assignment may be TRBD1 or TRBD2 (6 bases each). The CDR3 is 14 amino acids. V dropped 3 bases and J dropped 7 bases, with 12 bases sitting between them. CDR1 is SGHNT, CDR2 YENEEA, per germline. CDR3 DNA: TGTGCCAGCAGCTTTTCGGGGGCTGGCGGGGAGCTGTTTTTT. Residues: CASSFSGAGGELFF.

Here the CDR3 reads CASSPHPGQPQHF. The CDR3 DNA reads as TGTGCCAGCAGTCCCCACCCGGGTCAGCCCCAGCATTTT. The V and J genes are TRBV6-6 and TRBJ1-5; D not certain. The CDR3 has 13 residues. V was shortened by 5 bases and J by 6 bases, with 11 bases between the two germline ends. Per the germline V gene, CDR1 is MNHNY and CDR2 is SVGAGI (reference sequence).

This clone was seen more than once but under ten times. J is TRBJ2-5 and V is TRBV15; D is possibly TRBD2 (5 bases). This CDR3 is 14 amino acids long. The germline gives CDR1 LNHNV, CDR2 YYDKDF (reference sequence). V gave up 0 bases and J gave up 3 bases, with 8 bases separating them. The CDR3 region is CATSRDTREETQYF. Here the CDR3 DNA reads TGTGCCACCAGCAGAGATACTAGGGAAGAGACCCAGTACTTC.

The chain employs TRBV7-2 and TRBJ1-1; D not resolved. CDR3 length: 16 amino acids. Looked up from germline, CDR1 is SGHTA and CDR2 is FQGNSA. V was clipped by 5 bases and J by 0 bases, with 16 bases between them. CDR3 sequence: CASSQSLTNMNTEAFF. The DNA for the CDR3 is TGTGCCAGCAGCCAGAGTTTGACGAATATGAACACTGAAGCTTTCTTT.

V usage is TRBV2 and J usage is TRBJ2-3, with D perhaps matching TRBD1 or TRBD2 (6 bases each). Germline V gives CDR1 SNHLY, CDR2 FYNNEI. V dropped 7 bases and J dropped 2 bases, with 13 bases sitting between them. The CDR3 extends over 14 amino acids. CDR3: CASTGAGPTDTQYF. The CDR3 DNA reads TGTGCCAGCACGGGGGCCGGGCCCACAGATACGCAGTATTTT. Combining the CDR3 with reference TRBV2 and TRBJ2-3 gives the whole variable domain EPEVTQTPSHQVTQMGQEVILRCVPISNHLYFYWYRQILGQKVEFLVSFYNNEISEKSEIFDDQFSVERPDGSNFTLKIRSTKLEDSAMYFCASTGAGPTDTQYFGPGTRLTVL.

The rearrangement uses TRBV13 and TRBJ2-2, with D possibly being TRBD1 (5 bases). The CDR3 contains 16 residues. The germline V gene encodes CDR1 PRHDT and CDR2 FYEKMQ (reference sequence). The V gene lost 9 bases and the J gene lost 1 base, with 18 bases spanning the gap. In nucleotides, the CDR3 is TGTGCCAGTCTGACCAGCCTAGGACAGAACACCGGGGAGCTGTTTTTT. This gives the protein CASLTSLGQNTGELFF.

The rearrangement uses TRBV29-1 and TRBJ2-3; TRBD1 or TRBD2 may be the D gene (6 bases each). V lost 5 bases to trimming and J lost 0 bases, with 15 bases between them. CDR1 is SQVTM, CDR2 ANQGSEA, per germline. This CDR3 spans 15 amino acids. Here the CDR3 DNA reads TGCAGCGTTACTCTGGGGGGCCCTAGCACAGATACGCAGTATTTT. Translation: CSVTLGGPSTDTQYF.

V gene TRBV19 combines with J gene TRBJ2-5; 7 nucleotides align to TRBD2. From germline, CDR1 is LNHDA and CDR2 SQIVND (reference sequence). Trimming at V came to 4 bases and at J to 3 bases, leaving 2 bases not matched to a gene. The CDR3 spans 13 residues. The CDR3 DNA follows: TGTGCCAGTAGTACTGCGGGGGAAGAGACCCAGTACTTC. Translating it yields CASSTAGEETQYF.

The gene calls are TRBV6-5 and TRBJ2-5; D remains unclear. The J call could be wrong; TRBJ2-7 is a better fit for the DNA end. The V gene's germline CDR1 is MNHEY and CDR2 SVGAGI. This CDR3 is 13 amino acids long. CDR3 nucleotides: TGTGCCAGCAGTTATGGAAGCCTGGGCGAGCAGTACTTC. Its protein product is CASSYGSLGEQYF.

The V call is TRBV5-1, the J call TRBJ1-5, with TRBD1 matching over 7 bases. The germline V gene encodes CDR1 SGHRS and CDR2 YFSETQ. V gave up 2 bases and J gave up 3 bases; unmatched junction bases: 5. CDR3 length: 15 residues. CDR3 sequence reads: CASSLGQEPNQPQHF. Here the CDR3 DNA reads TGCGCCAGCAGCTTAGGACAGGAGCCCAATCAGCCCCAGCATTTT.

The rearrangement uses TRBV7-9 and TRBJ2-3; possibly TRBD1 for D (6 bases). Trimming cost V 1 base and J 3 bases, with 23 bases left between them. The CDR3 covers 19 residues. CDR1 is SEHNR, CDR2 FQNEAQ, per germline (reference sequence). CDR3 loop: CASSLGSLTGPIGTDTQYF. Here the CDR3 DNA reads TGTGCCAGCAGCTTAGGGTCCCTGACAGGTCCTATTGGAACAGATACGCAGTATTTT.

The chain joins TRBV5-8 to TRBJ2-5; D not certain. This CDR3 has 16 residues. Looked up from germline, CDR1 is SGHTS and CDR2 is YDEGEE. The V end lost 0 bases, the J end lost 0 bases, and 12 bases lay between the germline ends. Here the CDR3 reads CASSLGTLQNQETQYF. The CDR3 nucleotides are TGTGCCAGCAGCTTGGGAACACTTCAGAACCAAGAGACCCAGTACTTC.

There are a few counts of this clone. This CDR3 is CASSLTSQDGYNEQFF. The CDR3 region has the DNA TGTGCCAGCTCACTAACCAGTCAGGACGGTTACAATGAGCAGTTCTTC. The rearrangement uses TRBV18 and TRBJ2-1; D is unclear. V was cut by 4 bases and J by 4 bases, with 17 bases left in between. There are 16 residues in the CDR3. CDR1 and CDR2 (germline): KGHSH, LQKENI.

This chain uses TRBV11-2 with TRBJ1-3, with D unclear. Deletions cut 5 bases from V and 0 bases from J, with 8 bases between. The germline gives CDR1 SGHAT, CDR2 FQNNGV. The CDR3 has 14 residues. DNA for the CDR3: TGTGCCAGCAGCCAAGGGTTCTCTGGAAACACCATATATTTT. This gives the protein CASSQGFSGNTIYF.

V gene TRBV6-1 combines with J gene TRBJ1-1, with 8 positions matching TRBD1. Per germline, CDR1 MNHNS and CDR2 SASEGT. The CDR3 sequence is 15 residues long. V dropped 4 bases and J dropped 3; count of bases not matched to a gene: 7. CDR3 in DNA: TGTGCCAGCAGTGCCCCAGGGGGCCAGGACACTGAAGCTTTCTTT. As protein: CASSAPGGQDTEAFF.

CDR3 DNA: TGTGCCAGTAGTGGCAAGACAGGGCTCAATCAGCCCCAGCATTTT. Encoded protein: CASSGKTGLNQPQHF. The chain combines TRBV19 with TRBJ1-5, with 7 positions matching TRBD1. CDR1 is LNHDA, CDR2 SQIVND, per germline (reference sequence). After removal of 5 bases from V and 3 bases from J, the junction contained 7 bases not matched to a gene. There are 15 residues in the CDR3.

The chain recombines TRBV6-5 with TRBJ1-2, with a weak D call TRBD1 (6 bases). With 5 bases removed from V and 0 bases from J, the gap between germline ends came to 10 bases. Germline V gives CDR1 MNHEY, CDR2 SVGAGI. The CDR3 covers 14 residues. The chain's CDR3 is CASSPYRANYGYTF. In DNA, the CDR3 is TGTGCCAGCAGTCCCTACAGGGCTAACTATGGCTACACCTTC.

This clone was found once. Different DNA sequences within this sample yield the same CDR3. The chain combines TRBV4-1 with TRBJ2-5; 14 bases align to TRBD2. After removal of 8 bases from V and 4 bases from J, the junction contained 6 bases not matched to a gene. CDR1 is MGHRA, CDR2 YSYEKL, per germline. The CDR3 covers 15 residues. CDR3 protein: CASSRLAGGRETQYF. The CDR3, as DNA: TGCGCCAGCTCCCGACTAGCGGGGGGGCGAGAGACCCAGTACTTC.

The V and J genes are TRBV5-6 and TRBJ2-5; 8 bases are shared with TRBD1. The germline V gene encodes CDR1 SGHDT and CDR2 YYEEEE. Unmatched junction bases numbered 11, after V lost 4 bases and J lost 3 bases. The CDR3 is 16 residues long. CDR3: CASSRKPGTGKETQYF. CDR3 sequence (DNA): TGTGCCAGCAGCCGCAAACCCGGGACAGGTAAAGAGACCCAGTACTTC.

For this clone: The junction does not match germline at one end; this may be a read error. This rearrangement joins TRBV27 to TRBJ2-1; D assignment may be TRBD1 or TRBD2 (5 bases each). This CDR3 contains 17 residues. The germline V gene has CDR1 MNHEY and CDR2 SMNVEV (reference sequence). In DNA, the CDR3 is TGTGCCAGCACAACACTACGGGACGGAAGCTCCTACAATGGGCAGTTCTTC. Residues: CASTTLRDGSSYNGQFF.

This chain uses TRBV7-9 with TRBJ1-4, with TRBD1 identical over 8 bases. Germline V gene lookup returns CDR1 SEHNR and CDR2 FQNEAQ (reference sequence). V gave up 5 bases and J gave up 6 bases; unmatched junction bases: 8. The CDR3 contains 15 residues. The DNA for the CDR3 is TGTGCCAGCAGCCTCAGGACAGGGTATGATGAAAAACTGTTTTTT. Residues: CASSLRTGYDEKLFF. Supplemented by reference TRBV7-9 and TRBJ1-4, the full variable domain reads DTGVSQNPRHKITKRGQNVTFRCDPISEHNRLYWYRQTLGQGPEFLTYFQNEAQLEKSRLLSDRFSAERPKGSFSTLEIQRTEQGDSAMYLCASSLRTGYDEKLFFGSGTQLSVL.

The gene calls are TRBV15 and TRBJ1-1; TRBD1 agrees at 7 bases. Germline CDR1 is LNHNV and CDR2 is YYDKDF (reference sequence). The CDR3 loop spans 12 amino acids. With 5 bases clipped from V and 4 bases from J, the junction kept 1 base outside the gene matches. The CDR3 loop reads CATSPGGTEAFF. As DNA, the CDR3 is TGTGCCACCAGCCCAGGGGGCACTGAAGCTTTCTTT.

This clone was observed a single time. The chain couples TRBV7-9 to TRBJ2-5; 7 nucleotides agree with TRBD1. J lost 2 bases, V lost 6 bases, and 6 bases had no gene match. This CDR3 is built from 14 residues. The V gene's germline CDR1 is SEHNR and CDR2 FQNEAQ (reference sequence). The CDR3 region is CASSPGTEQETQYF. The CDR3 DNA is TGTGCCAGCAGTCCCGGGACAGAACAAGAGACCCAGTACTTC.